This TCR beta chain was recovered during a study of early T cells in non-severe SARS-CoV-2 infection. Looking at the study overall: Chains were not paired, and sequencing was done on bulk RNA from unsorted whole blood.

Individually, cDNA molecules had unique molecular identifiers attached to them. TCRdb used MiXCR to reprocess the 5' RACE reads, holding one entry per CDR3 protein. Of 55,000 to 75,000 distinct CDR3 sequences listed, roughly 7.7% are singletons. Germline-derived CDR1 and CDR2 are DFQATT and SNEGSKA (reference sequence). With V trimmed by 2 bases and J by 4 bases, 5 bases remained unmatched. The CDR3 consists of 14 residues. This rearrangement joins TRBV20-1 to TRBJ2-7, with TRBD2 matching 10 bases. Specimen: whole blood. The receptor comes from an adult who was a healthcare worker with PCR-confirmed SARS-CoV-2 infection or an uninfected control (not recorded which). The CDR3 protein is CSARRAGGPYEQYF. CDR3 in DNA: TGCAGTGCTAGAAGAGCGGGAGGGCCATACGAGCAGTACTTC.